This T cell receptor beta chain was found in a study of naive and memory T cell subsets. Study-wide points: TCR transcript changes with activation or differentiation may affect this RNA method.

This clonotype has ten or more counts. Its antigen is still unknown. The library had UMIs added by 3' ligation of an oligonucleotide to TCR cDNA. Whole-blood samples were roughly 2.3 ml of peripheral blood from healthy adult volunteers. The SP2 primer and nested alpha and beta constant region primers amplified ligated cDNA in four rounds. TCRdb redid the calling of the 5' RACE reads with MiXCR, one entry per CDR3 protein. This table holds about 60,000 distinct CDR3 sequences, more than 6% found once. The receptor comes from a female donor in good health.

In DNA, the CDR3 is TGTGCCAGCAGGACGGGGGGACGCCTTTCCTTGAACACTGAAGCTTTCTTT. Its translation is CASRTGGRLSLNTEAFF. The chain employs TRBV2 and TRBJ1-1, with TRBD1 as a possible D gene (5 bases). V gave up 6 bases and J gave up 0 bases, with 20 bases separating them. Germline V gene sequence: CDR1 SNHLY, CDR2 FYNNEI. CDR3 length equals 17 residues.